This record covers a single T cell receptor (beta chain). This sample was included in a study of cytomegalovirus exposure and HLA in healthy donors. The PCR made use of 60 Vbeta and 13 Jbeta primers. Method: immunoSEQ multiplex PCR; TCRdb's copy keeps in-frame clones and lacks some. The data show roughly 110,000 clones, about 85% seen once. V lost 6 bases and J 2 bases, leaving 10 bases between the germline ends. Looked up from germline, CDR1 is MNHEY and CDR2 is SMNVEV (reference sequence). The length of the CDR3 is 14 residues. The gene calls are TRBV27 and TRBJ2-2, with a weak D call TRBD1 (6 bases). Specimen: PBMCs. This TCR came from a man aged 25-45 years in good health and CMV-seronegative. The CDR3: CASRQGQNTGELFF. CDR3 nucleotides: TGTGCCAGCAGACAGGGACAAAACACCGGGGAGCTGTTTTTT.